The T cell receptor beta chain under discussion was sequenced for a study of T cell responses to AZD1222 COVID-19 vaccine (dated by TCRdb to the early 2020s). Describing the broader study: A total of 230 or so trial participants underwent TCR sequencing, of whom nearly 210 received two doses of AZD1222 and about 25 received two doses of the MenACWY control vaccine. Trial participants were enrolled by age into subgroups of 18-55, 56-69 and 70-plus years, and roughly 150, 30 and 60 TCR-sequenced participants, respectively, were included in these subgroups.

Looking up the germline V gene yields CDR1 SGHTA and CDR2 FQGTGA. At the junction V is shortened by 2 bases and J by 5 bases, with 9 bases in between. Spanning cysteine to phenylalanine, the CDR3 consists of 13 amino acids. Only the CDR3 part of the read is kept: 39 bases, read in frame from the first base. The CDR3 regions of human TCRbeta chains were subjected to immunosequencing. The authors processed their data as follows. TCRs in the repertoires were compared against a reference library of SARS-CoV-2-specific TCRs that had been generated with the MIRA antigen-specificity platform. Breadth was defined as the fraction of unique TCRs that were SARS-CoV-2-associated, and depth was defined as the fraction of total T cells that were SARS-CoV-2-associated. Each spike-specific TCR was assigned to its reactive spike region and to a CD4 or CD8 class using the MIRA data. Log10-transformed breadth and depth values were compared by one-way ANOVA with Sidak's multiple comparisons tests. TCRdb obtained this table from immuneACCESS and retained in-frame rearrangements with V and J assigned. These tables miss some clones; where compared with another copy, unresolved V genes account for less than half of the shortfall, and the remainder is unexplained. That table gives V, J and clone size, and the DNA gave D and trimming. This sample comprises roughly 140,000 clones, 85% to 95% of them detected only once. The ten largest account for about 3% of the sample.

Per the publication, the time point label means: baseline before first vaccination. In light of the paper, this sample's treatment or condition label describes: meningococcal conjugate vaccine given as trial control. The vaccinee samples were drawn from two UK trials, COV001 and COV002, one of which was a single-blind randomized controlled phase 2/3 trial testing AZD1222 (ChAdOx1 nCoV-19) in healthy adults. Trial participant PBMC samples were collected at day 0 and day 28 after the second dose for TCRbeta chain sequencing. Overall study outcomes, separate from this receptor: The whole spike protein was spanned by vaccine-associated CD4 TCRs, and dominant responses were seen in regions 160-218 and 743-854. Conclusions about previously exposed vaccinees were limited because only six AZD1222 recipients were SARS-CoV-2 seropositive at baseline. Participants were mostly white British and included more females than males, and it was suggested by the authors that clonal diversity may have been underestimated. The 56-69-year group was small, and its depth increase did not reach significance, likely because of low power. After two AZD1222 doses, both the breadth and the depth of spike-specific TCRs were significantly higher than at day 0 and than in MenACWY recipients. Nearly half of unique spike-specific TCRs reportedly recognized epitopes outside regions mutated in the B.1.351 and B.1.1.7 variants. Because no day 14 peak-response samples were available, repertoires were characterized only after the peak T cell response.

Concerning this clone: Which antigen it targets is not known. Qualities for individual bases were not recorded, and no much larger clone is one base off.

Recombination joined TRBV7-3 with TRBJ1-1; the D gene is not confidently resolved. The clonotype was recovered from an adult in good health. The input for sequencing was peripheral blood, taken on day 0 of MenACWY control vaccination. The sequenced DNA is TGTGCCAGCAGCTTATTGTATGGGACTGAAGCTTTCTTT. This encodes CASSLLYGTEAFF.